The entry below gives a single T cell receptor beta chain sequence along with its context. The CDR3 spans 15 residues. CDR1 is DFQATT, CDR2 SNEGSKA, per germline (reference sequence). With V trimmed by 5 bases and J by 1 base, 7 bases remained unmatched. The data were taken from a study of CD8 T cells in Susac syndrome. An input of about 0.45 to 1 ug of RNA was subjected to reverse transcription using random hexamers. The TCR beta CDR3 was amplified by immunoSEQ multiplex PCR across 54 Vbeta, 13 Jbeta. TCRdb independently ran MiXCR on the immunoSEQ multiplex PCR reads; one entry per CDR3 protein. Altogether more than 120,000 distinct CDR3 sequences are present, 94% being singletons, with the ten largest covering nearly 0.085%.

This chain joins TRBV20-1 and TRBJ1-5; TRBD1 matches 8 bases. Material: CD4+ T cells from PBMCs. This receptor was identified in a human donor in good health. The CDR3 sequence: CSAEHRTGSNQPQHF. The CDR3 coding sequence is TGCAGTGCTGAACACCGGACAGGGAGCAATCAGCCCCAGCATTTT.